This TCR beta chain was obtained from a study of T cell repertoires in cytomegalovirus infection. CDR1 is SGHTA and CDR2 is FQGNSA in the germline V gene. The J segment lost 1 base and the V segment lost 4 bases, leaving 1 base of the junction unmatched. The CDR3 runs 14 residues. TCRdb itself ran the reads through MiXCR, one entry per CDR3 protein. The data contain approximately 750,000 distinct CDR3 sequences, 35% of them singletons. This clonotype occurred many times. The sequence was obtained from a human donor in good health (CMV status not recorded). Some clones in this sample may be carry-over from other donors' samples. Sequencing was carried out using PBMCs. V is TRBV7-2 and J is TRBJ2-3; 8 positions match TRBD2. CDR3 amino acids: CASSSTSGTDTQYF. The CDR3 DNA sequence: TGTGCCAGCAGCTCGACTAGCGGCACAGATACGCAGTATTTT.